This T cell receptor beta chain was recorded in a study of cytotoxic CD8 clonotypes in ibrutinib-treated CLL. Overall study context: Each sample contained, on average, approximately 230,000 productive templates and 75,000 to 100,000 productive rearrangements. Study findings and constraints: Pretreatment clonality was elevated relative to age-matched healthy donors and paralleled circulating CD8+ T-cell counts. Higher clonality was seen at ibrutinib response and a return toward baseline at progression. Sustained-remission and progressing patients had unequal sampling times.

Sequencing was performed with immunoSEQ multiplex PCR; in TCRdb, only in-frame clones are kept and a portion is missing. The data show about 29,000 clones, with 76% seen just once and roughly 48% held by the top ten. As regards this clone: Antigen unknown.

The receptor's source is a human donor with chronic lymphocytic leukemia. The sequencing used PBMCs, collected after 36 months of ibrutinib treatment.

CDR3 DNA: TGTGCCAGCACATCCCGGGCCGTGGAAGGGGGAGGCTACACCTTC. Translated, it gives CASTSRAVEGGGYTF. The rearrangement joins TRBV5-4 to TRBJ1-2; tentative D call: TRBD1 (6 bases). Trimming removed 6 bases from V and 8 bases from J, with 23 bases in between. This CDR3 has 15 amino acids. Per the germline V gene, CDR1 is SGHNT and CDR2 is YYREEE (reference sequence). Full variable domain (missing parts from reference TRBV5-4 and TRBJ1-2): ETGVTQSPTHLIKTRGQQVTLRCSSQSGHNTVSWYQQALGQGPQFIFQYYREEENGRGNFPPRFSGLQFPNYSSELNVNALELDDSALYLCASTSRAVEGGGYTFGSGTRLTVV.